The rows below give T cell receptor beta chains drawn from one sample of a study of blood T cell repertoires in COVID-19. Clones were read by immunoSEQ multiplex PCR, and TCRdb kept only the in-frame ones, dropping some. The table has 200,000 or so clones, 92% seen once. The sequencing input was peripheral blood. The receptors stem from a man aged 55 to 70 with COVID-19, enrolled during active disease. Each CDR3 is given with its conserved first and last residue. D genes are given only for firm matches. Not every row has a clone size; where given, it reads once, few, many or a size class.

size: .
V: TRBV6-4
D: .
J: TRBJ2-1
CDR3: CASSVTQESYNEQFF
DNA: TGTGCCAGCAGTGTGACGCAGGAATCCTACAATGAGCAGTTCTTC

size: .
V: TRBV7-8
D: TRBD2
J: TRBJ2-7
CDR3: CASSLNGLATEQYF
DNA: TGTGCCAGCAGCTTAAACGGACTAGCGACCGAGCAGTACTTC

size: .
V: TRBV7-9
D: .
J: TRBJ2-1
CDR3: CASSFASEGNEQFF
DNA: TGTGCCAGCAGCTTCGCTAGCGAGGGGAATGAGCAGTTCTTC

size: .
V: TRBV27
D: TRBD1
J: TRBJ1-1
CDR3: CASSFTSTGQMNTEAFF
DNA: TGTGCCAGCAGTTTTACTTCAACGGGACAGATGAACACTGAAGCTTTCTTT

size: .
V: TRBV4-1
D: TRBD1
J: TRBJ1-6
CDR3: CASSQDVQGAYNSPLHF
DNA: TGCGCCAGCAGCCAAGACGTCCAGGGGGCCTATAATTCACCCCTCCACTTT

size: .
V: TRBV4-1
D: TRBD1
J: TRBJ1-2
CDR3: CASSQTGGDYGYTF
DNA: TGCGCCAGCAGCCAAACAGGGGGGGACTATGGCTACACCTTC

size: .
V: TRBV18
D: TRBD1
J: TRBJ1-5
CDR3: CASSDSGGSNQPQHF
DNA: TGTGCCAGCTCAGATTCAGGGGGTAGCAATCAGCCCCAGCATTTT

size: .
V: TRBV13
D: TRBD2
J: TRBJ2-1
CDR3: CASTLGPSGNNEQFF
DNA: TGTGCCAGCACCCTTGGGCCTAGCGGGAACAATGAGCAGTTCTTC

size: .
V: TRBV2
D: TRBD2
J: TRBJ2-7
CDR3: CASRTSGQNYEQYF
DNA: TGTGCCAGCAGGACTAGCGGGCAAAACTACGAGCAGTACTTC

size: .
V: TRBV30
D: .
J: TRBJ2-5
CDR3: CAWKPSEETQYF
DNA: TGTGCCTGGAAACCTAGCGAAGAGACCCAGTACTTC

size: .
V: TRBV2
D: .
J: TRBJ1-3
CDR3: CASSRHERQSPQDTIYF
DNA: TGTGCCAGCAGTCGCCATGAAAGACAGTCCCCCCAGGACACCATATATTTT

size: .
V: TRBV11-2
D: .
J: TRBJ1-2
CDR3: CASRSSGDLYGYTF
DNA: TGTGCCAGCAGGTCTAGCGGGGACCTCTATGGCTACACCTTC

size: .
V: TRBV7-2
D: TRBD1
J: TRBJ2-5
CDR3: CASSTGQGLRETQYF
DNA: TGTGCCAGCAGTACGGGACAGGGGTTGAGGGAGACCCAGTACTTC

size: .
V: TRBV30
D: .
J: TRBJ2-1
CDR3: CAWSVRGNEQFF
DNA: TGTGCCTGGAGTGTACGGGGCAATGAGCAGTTCTTC

size: .
V: TRBV11-2
D: TRBD1
J: TRBJ1-2
CDR3: CASSPRTGGYYGYTF
DNA: TGTGCCAGCAGCCCACGGACAGGGGGCTACTATGGCTACACCTTC

size: .
V: TRBV6-5
D: TRBD2
J: TRBJ2-7
CDR3: CASSATSGTYEQYF
DNA: TGTGCCAGCAGCGCAACTAGCGGGACCTACGAGCAGTACTTC

size: .
V: TRBV19
D: TRBD1
J: TRBJ1-2
CDR3: CASRGGQGPYGYTF
DNA: TGTGCCAGTAGGGGCGGACAGGGGCCCTATGGCTACACCTTC

size: .
V: TRBV7-3
D: TRBD1
J: TRBJ1-1
CDR3: CASSLSSGGTEAFF
DNA: TGTGCCAGCAGCTTAAGCTCAGGGGGCACTGAAGCTTTCTTT

size: .
V: TRBV27
D: TRBD2
J: TRBJ2-1
CDR3: CASNLSGRARNEQFF
DNA: TGTGCCAGCAACCTTAGCGGGAGGGCCAGGAATGAGCAGTTCTTC

size: .
V: TRBV24-1
D: .
J: TRBJ2-1
CDR3: CATSDLARLASSYNEQFF
DNA: TGTGCCACCAGTGATTTAGCCAGATTAGCCAGCTCCTACAATGAGCAGTTCTTC

size: .
V: TRBV25-1
D: .
J: TRBJ1-5
CDR3: CASSDDSNSNQPQHF
DNA: TGTGCCAGCAGTGATGACAGTAATAGCAATCAGCCCCAGCATTTT

size: once
V: TRBV4-1
D: TRBD1
J: TRBJ1-2
CDR3: CASSQGRTGDYGYTF
DNA: TGCGCCAGCAGCCAAGGTCGCACAGGGGACTATGGCTACACCTTC

size: .
V: TRBV19
D: TRBD1
J: TRBJ2-7
CDR3: CASSVGQGNIHEQYF
DNA: TGTGCCAGTAGTGTAGGACAGGGGAATATCCACGAGCAGTACTTC

size: .
V: TRBV28
D: .
J: TRBJ1-6
CDR3: CASMVQGNSPLHF
DNA: TGTGCCAGCATGGTCCAGGGTAATTCACCCCTCCACTTT

size: .
V: TRBV5-1
D: TRBD2
J: TRBJ2-1
CDR3: CASSLVGGRVGNEQFF
DNA: TGCGCCAGCAGCTTGGTCGGCGGGAGGGTTGGGAATGAGCAGTTCTTC

size: few
V: TRBV6-5
D: .
J: TRBJ2-1
CDR3: CASSWGVSGNEQFF
DNA: TGTGCCAGCAGTTGGGGGGTGAGCGGGAATGAGCAGTTCTTC

size: .
V: TRBV6-2/TRBV6-3
D: TRBD2
J: TRBJ2-7
CDR3: CASSWTSGSPYEQYF
DNA: TGTGCCAGCAGTTGGACTAGCGGTTCCCCCTACGAGCAGTACTTC

size: .
V: TRBV18
D: TRBD1
J: TRBJ1-2
CDR3: CASSPQGTGVGGYTF
DNA: TGTGCCAGCTCACCGCAGGGGACAGGGGTTGGAGGCTACACCTTC

size: once
V: TRBV7-9
D: .
J: TRBJ1-2
CDR3: CASSWGDYGYTF
DNA: TGTGCCAGCAGCTGGGGAGACTATGGCTACACCTTC

size: .
V: TRBV28
D: TRBD2
J: TRBJ2-7
CDR3: CASSKGTISYEQYF
DNA: TGTGCCAGCAGTAAAGGGACTATCTCCTACGAGCAGTACTTC

size: .
V: TRBV28
D: .
J: TRBJ1-2
CDR3: CASSNRPTGYGYTF
DNA: TGTGCCAGCAGCAATCGACCGACAGGTTATGGCTACACCTTC